This T cell receptor (beta chain) is from a study of T cell clones after liver transplantation. Study conclusions and caveats: Low donor cell numbers restricted donor-reactive repertoire measurement in a couple of subjects.

Note on this clone: No antigen is known for it.

V gave up 3 bases and J gave up 2 bases; unmatched junction bases: 6. The CDR3 loop spans 18 amino acids. In germline, CDR1 is SGHRS, CDR2 YFSETQ. Method: immunoSEQ multiplex PCR; TCRdb's copy keeps in-frame clones and lacks some. Found here are some 120,000 clones, 90% of them singletons; the top ten hold 0.8% to 0.9%. This specimen consisted of CD4+ T cells from blood, obtained 12 months after liver transplant. This clonotype was obtained from a human patient who received a liver transplant. The graft donor may have given rise to some T cells. The V and J genes are TRBV5-1 and TRBJ2-3; 16 positions agree with TRBD2. The DNA of the CDR3 is TGCGCCAGCAGCTACACGGGACTAGCGGGAGGGTACACAGATACGCAGTATTTT. It is translated as CASSYTGLAGGYTDTQYF.